The T cell receptor beta chain described here comes from a study of control samples from healthy donors and cancer patients. This CDR3 is 15 amino acids long. Per the germline V gene, CDR1 is MNHEY and CDR2 is SVGEGT. Trimming shortened V by 6 bases and J by 3 bases, and 18 bases separated the two germline ends. Generated by immunoSEQ multiplex PCR, the TCRdb table keeps only in-frame clones and is missing some. The sample has about 75,000 clones; 84% are singletons. Sequencing was performed on blood. V is TRBV6-2 or TRBV6-3 and J is TRBJ2-7; D uncertain. The TCR sequence derives from a man in his forties or fifties in good health. The CDR3 DNA is TGTGCCAGCAGCTCGCGGCGGTCTCCGCACTACGAGCAGTACTTC. As protein: CASSSRRSPHYEQYF.